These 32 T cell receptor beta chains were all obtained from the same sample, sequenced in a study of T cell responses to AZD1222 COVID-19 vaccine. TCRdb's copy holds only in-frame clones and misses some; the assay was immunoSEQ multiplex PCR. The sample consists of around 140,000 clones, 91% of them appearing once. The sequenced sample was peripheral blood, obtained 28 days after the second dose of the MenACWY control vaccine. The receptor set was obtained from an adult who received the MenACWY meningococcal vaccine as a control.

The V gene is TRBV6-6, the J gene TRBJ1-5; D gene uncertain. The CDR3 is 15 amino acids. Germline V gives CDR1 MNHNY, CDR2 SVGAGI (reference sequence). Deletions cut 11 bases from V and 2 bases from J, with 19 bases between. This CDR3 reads CACEGRDRGNQPQHF. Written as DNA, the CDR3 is TGTGCCTGCGAAGGGAGGGATCGAGGCAATCAGCCCCAGCATTTT.

The CDR3 region is CASSFGGGGTNEKLFF. In nucleotides, the CDR3 is TGTGCCAGCAGCTTCGGGGGAGGAGGAACTAATGAAAAACTGTTTTTT. This chain connects TRBV7-8 to TRBJ1-4, with a possible D match to TRBD1 (5 bases). Germline CDR1 is SGHVS and CDR2 is FQNEAQ. The V end was cut by 3 bases, the J end by 1 base, with 12 bases between. This CDR3 has 16 residues.

Here the CDR3 DNA reads TGCGCCAGCAGCCAAGAAGGATCAACCCCCCGCAACTATGGCTACACCTTC. It yields the protein CASSQEGSTPRNYGYTF. This chain links TRBV4-3 with TRBJ1-2; D is unclear. V lost 0 bases, J lost 2 bases, and 16 bases lay in between. Germline CDR1 is LGHNA and CDR2 is YSLEER. The CDR3 runs to 17 residues.

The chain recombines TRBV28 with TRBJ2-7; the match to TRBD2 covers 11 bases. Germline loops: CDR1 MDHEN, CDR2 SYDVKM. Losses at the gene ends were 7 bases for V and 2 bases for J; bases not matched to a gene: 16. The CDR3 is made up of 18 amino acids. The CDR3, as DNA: TGTGCCAGCACTTCGAAGCGGGGGAAACTAGCGGGAGCCTACGAGCAGTACTTC. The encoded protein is CASTSKRGKLAGAYEQYF.

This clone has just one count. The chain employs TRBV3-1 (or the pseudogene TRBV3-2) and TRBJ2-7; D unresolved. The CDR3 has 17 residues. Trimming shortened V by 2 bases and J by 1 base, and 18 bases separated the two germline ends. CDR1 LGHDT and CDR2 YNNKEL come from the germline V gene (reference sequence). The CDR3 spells CASSQQAQVLKSYEQYF. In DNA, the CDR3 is TGTGCCAGCAGCCAACAGGCCCAGGTCCTAAAGTCCTACGAGCAGTACTTC.

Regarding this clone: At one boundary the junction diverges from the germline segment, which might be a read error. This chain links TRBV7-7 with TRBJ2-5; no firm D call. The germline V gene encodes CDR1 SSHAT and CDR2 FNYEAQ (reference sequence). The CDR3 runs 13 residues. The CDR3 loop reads CASSLQRQETQYF. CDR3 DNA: TGTGCTAGCAGCTTACAGCGCCAAGAGACCCAGTACTTC.

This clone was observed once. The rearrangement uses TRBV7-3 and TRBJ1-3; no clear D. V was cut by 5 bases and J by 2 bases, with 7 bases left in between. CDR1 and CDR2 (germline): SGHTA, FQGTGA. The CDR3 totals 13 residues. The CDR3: CASSAQAGNTIYF. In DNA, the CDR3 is TGTGCCAGCAGCGCCCAAGCTGGAAACACCATATATTTT.

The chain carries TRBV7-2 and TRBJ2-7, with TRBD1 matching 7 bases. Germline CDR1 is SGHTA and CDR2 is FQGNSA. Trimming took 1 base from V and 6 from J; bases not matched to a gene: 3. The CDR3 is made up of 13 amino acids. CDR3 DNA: TGTGCCAGCAGCTTAGGACAGGGTCGCGAGCAGTACTTC. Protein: CASSLGQGREQYF.

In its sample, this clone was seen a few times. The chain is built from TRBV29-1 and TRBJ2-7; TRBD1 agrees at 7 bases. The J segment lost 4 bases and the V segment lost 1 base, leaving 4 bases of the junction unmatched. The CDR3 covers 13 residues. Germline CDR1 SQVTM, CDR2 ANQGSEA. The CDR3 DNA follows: TGCAGCGTTGAAGGCAAGGGGGCTTACGAGCAGTACTTC. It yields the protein CSVEGKGAYEQYF.

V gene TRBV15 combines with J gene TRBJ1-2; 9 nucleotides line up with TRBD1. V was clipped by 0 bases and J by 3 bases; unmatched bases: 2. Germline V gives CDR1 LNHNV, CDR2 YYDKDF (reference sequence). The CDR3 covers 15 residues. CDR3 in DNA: TGTGCCACCAGCAGAGATCGGACAGGGGACTATGGCTACACCTTC. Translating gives CATSRDRTGDYGYTF.

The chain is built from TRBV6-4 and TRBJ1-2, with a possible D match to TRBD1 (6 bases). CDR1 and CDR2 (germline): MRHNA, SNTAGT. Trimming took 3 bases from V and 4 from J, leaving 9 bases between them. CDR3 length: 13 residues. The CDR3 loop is CASSEQGTYGYTF. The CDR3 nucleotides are TGTGCCAGCAGTGAACAGGGTACCTATGGCTACACCTTC.

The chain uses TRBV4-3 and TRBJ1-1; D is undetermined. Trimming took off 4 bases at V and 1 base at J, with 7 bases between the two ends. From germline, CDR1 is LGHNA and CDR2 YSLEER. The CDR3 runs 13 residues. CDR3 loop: CASSRAANTEAFF. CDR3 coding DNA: TGCGCCAGCAGCCGAGCTGCGAACACTGAAGCTTTCTTT.

CDR3 nucleotide sequence: TGTGCCAGCAGCGGGACAGGGGGGGAGACCCAGTACTTC. Its protein is CASSGTGGETQYF. The chain couples TRBV7-3 to TRBJ2-5; 11 positions agree with TRBD1. This CDR3 spans 13 amino acids. The germline CDR1 and CDR2 sequences are SGHTA and FQGTGA. J lost 5 bases, V lost 5 bases, and 1 base had no gene match. Variable domain in full (rest from reference TRBV7-3 and TRBJ2-5): GAGVSQTPSNKVTEKGKYVELRCDPISGHTALYWYRQSLGQGPEFLIYFQGTGAADDSGLPNDRFFAVRPEGSVSTLKIQRTERGDSAVYLCASSGTGGETQYFGPGTRLLVL.

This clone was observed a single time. The CDR3 reads CASSVGQRQTEAFF. CDR3 sequence (DNA): TGTGCCAGTAGCGTTGGACAGAGACAGACTGAAGCTTTCTTT. The gene calls are TRBV19 and TRBJ1-1; TRBD1 is a possible D gene (6 bases). V was trimmed by 6 bases and J by 5 bases, leaving 16 bases between them. Germline CDR1 LNHDA, CDR2 SQIVND (reference sequence). There are 14 residues in the CDR3.

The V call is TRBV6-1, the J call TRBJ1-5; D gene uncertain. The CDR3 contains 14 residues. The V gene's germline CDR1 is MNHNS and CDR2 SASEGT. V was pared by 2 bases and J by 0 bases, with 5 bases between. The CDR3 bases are TGTGCCAGCAGTGAACACTATAGCAATCAGCCCCAGCATTTT. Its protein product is CASSEHYSNQPQHF.

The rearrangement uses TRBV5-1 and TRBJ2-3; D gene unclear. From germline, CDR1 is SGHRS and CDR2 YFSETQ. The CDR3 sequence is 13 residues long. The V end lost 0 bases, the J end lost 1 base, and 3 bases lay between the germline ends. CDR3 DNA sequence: TGCGCCAGCAGCTTGGAAGGCACAGATACGCAGTATTTT. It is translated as CASSLEGTDTQYF.

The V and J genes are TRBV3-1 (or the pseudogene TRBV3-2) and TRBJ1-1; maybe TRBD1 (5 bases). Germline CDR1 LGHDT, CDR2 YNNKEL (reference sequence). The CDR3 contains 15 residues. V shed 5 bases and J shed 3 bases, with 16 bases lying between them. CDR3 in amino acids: CASSFLGALYTEAFF. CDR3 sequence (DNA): TGTGCCAGCAGCTTCTTAGGGGCGCTTTACACTGAAGCTTTCTTT.

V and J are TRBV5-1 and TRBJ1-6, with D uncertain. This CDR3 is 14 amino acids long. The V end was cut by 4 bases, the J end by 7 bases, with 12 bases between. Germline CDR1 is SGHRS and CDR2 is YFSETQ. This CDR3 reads CASSREALNSPLHF. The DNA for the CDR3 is TGCGCCAGCAGCCGGGAGGCCCTCAATTCACCCCTCCACTTT.

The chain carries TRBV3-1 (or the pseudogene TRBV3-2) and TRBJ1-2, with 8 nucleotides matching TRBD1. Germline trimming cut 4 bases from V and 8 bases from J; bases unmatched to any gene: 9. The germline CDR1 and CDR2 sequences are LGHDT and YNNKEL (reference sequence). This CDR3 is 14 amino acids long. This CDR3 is CASSPMTGDGGYTF. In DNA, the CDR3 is TGTGCCAGCAGCCCAATGACAGGGGACGGGGGCTACACCTTC.

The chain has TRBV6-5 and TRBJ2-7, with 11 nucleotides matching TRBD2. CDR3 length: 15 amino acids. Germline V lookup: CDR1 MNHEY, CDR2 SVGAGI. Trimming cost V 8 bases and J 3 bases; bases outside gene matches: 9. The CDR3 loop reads CASDPLAGGLYEQYF. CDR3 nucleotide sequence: TGTGCCAGCGACCCGCTAGCGGGGGGACTCTACGAGCAGTACTTC.

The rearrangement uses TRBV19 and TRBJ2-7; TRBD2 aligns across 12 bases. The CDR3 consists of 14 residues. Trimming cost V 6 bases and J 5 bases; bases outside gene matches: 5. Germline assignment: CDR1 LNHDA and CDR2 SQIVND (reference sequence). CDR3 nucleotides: TGTGCCAGTAGCCGACTAGCGGGAGTAGACGAGCAGTACTTC. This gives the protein CASSRLAGVDEQYF.

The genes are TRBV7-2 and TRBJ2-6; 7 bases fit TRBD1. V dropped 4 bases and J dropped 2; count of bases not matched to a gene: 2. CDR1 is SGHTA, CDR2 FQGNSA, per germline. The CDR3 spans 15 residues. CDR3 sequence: CASSWDSAGANVLTF. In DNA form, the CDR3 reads TGTGCCAGCAGCTGGGACAGCGCTGGGGCCAACGTCCTGACTTTC.

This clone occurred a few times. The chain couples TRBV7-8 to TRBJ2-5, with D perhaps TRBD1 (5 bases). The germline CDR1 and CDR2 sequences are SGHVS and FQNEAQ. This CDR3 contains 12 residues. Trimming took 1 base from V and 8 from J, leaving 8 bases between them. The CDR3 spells CASSLEWGTQYF. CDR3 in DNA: TGTGCCAGCAGCTTAGAGTGGGGCACCCAGTACTTC.

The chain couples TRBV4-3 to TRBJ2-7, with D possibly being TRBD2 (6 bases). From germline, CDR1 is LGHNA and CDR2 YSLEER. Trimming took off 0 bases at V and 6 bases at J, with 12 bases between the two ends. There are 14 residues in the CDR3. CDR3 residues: CASSQELAFLEQYF. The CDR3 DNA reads TGCGCCAGCAGCCAAGAGCTAGCGTTCCTCGAGCAGTACTTC.

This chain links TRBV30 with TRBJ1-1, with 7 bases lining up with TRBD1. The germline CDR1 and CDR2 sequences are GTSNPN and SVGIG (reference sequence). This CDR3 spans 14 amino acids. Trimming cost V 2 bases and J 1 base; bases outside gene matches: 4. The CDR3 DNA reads TGTGCCTGGAGTCCAGGGGGAAAGAACACTGAAGCTTTCTTT. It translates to CAWSPGGKNTEAFF.

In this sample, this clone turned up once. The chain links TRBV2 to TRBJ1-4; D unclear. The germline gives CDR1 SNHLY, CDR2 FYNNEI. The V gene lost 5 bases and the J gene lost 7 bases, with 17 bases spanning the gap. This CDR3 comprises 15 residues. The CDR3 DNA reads TGTGCCAGCAGTCCCCCCATAAGGGTCGCTGAAAAACTGTTTTTT. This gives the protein CASSPPIRVAEKLFF.

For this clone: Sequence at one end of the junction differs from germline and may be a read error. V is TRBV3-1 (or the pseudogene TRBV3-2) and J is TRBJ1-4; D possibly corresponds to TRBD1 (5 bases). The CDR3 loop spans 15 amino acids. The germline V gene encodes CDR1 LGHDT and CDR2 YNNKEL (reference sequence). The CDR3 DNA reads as TGTGCCAGCAGCCAAGATATCGGGACTATTGAAAAACTGTTTTTT. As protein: CASSQDIGTIEKLFF.

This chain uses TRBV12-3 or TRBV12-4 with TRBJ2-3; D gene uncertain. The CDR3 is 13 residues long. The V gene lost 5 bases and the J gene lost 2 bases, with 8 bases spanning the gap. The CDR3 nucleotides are TGTGCCAGCAGTCTAAGGACCACAGATACGCAGTATTTT. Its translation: CASSLRTTDTQYF.

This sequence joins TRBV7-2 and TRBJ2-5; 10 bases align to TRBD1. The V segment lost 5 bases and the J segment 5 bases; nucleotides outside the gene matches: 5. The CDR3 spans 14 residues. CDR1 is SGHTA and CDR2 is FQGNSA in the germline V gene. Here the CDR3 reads CASSIPGQGETQYF. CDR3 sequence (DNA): TGTGCCAGCAGCATACCGGGACAGGGGGAGACCCAGTACTTC.

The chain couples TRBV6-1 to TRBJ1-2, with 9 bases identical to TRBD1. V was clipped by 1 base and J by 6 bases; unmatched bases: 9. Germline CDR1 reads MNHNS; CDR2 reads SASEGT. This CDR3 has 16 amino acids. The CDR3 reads CASSEVGEQGAHGYTF. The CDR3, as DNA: TGTGCCAGCAGTGAAGTAGGGGAACAGGGGGCCCATGGCTACACCTTC.

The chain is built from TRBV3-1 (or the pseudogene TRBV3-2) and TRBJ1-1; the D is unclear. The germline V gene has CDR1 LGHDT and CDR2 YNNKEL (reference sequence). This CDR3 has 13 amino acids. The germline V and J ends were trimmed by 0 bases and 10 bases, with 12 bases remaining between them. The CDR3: CASSQDRGRRAFF. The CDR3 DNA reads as TGTGCCAGCAGCCAAGATCGAGGGCGGCGAGCTTTCTTT.

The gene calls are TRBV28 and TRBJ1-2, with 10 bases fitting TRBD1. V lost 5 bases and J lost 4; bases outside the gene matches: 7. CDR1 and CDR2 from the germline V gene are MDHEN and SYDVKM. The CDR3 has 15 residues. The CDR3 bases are TGTGCCAGCAGTCAGGGACAGGGGTGGCCCTATGGCTACACCTTC. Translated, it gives CASSQGQGWPYGYTF.